The T cell receptor (beta chain) described here comes from a study of blood T cell repertoires in COVID-19. Study context: Acute-phase and convalescent COVID-19 samples originated in the United States, Italy and Spain. T cells, B-cell-depleted T cells, or PBMCs provided the cDNA or gDNA that served as material.

Participant reports of clinical history set cohort assignment. Recovered status in Cohort 3 required two negative PCRs, clearance, or symptom resolution. Assay used: immunoSEQ multiplex PCR; TCRdb lists only in-frame clones, some missing. The sample has 310,000 or so clones, around 89% seen once; the top ten hold around 9.5%. Sequencing input: PBMCs or T cells enriched from blood (not recorded which). The receptor was derived from a woman between 35 and 50 years old who had recovered from COVID-19.

The DNA of the CDR3 is TGTGCCAGCAGCCAAGGGGCAGGGACTGGGGCCAACGTCCTGACTTTC. Protein: CASSQGAGTGANVLTF. The V and J genes are TRBV3-1 (or the pseudogene TRBV3-2) and TRBJ2-6; possible D gene TRBD1, 5 bases. CDR1 LGHDT and CDR2 YNNKEL come from the germline V gene (reference sequence). This CDR3 has 16 amino acids. V lost 1 base, J lost 2 bases, and 9 bases lay in between.